The 5 T cell receptor beta chains presented below share a single source sample, sequenced in a study of CD4 and CD8 cells across lung adenocarcinoma regions. TCRdb re-derived calls from the PCR reads in MiXCR, one entry per CDR3 protein. The sample has 20,000 to 25,000 distinct CDR3 sequences; about 51% are singletons. The sequenced sample was CD4+ T cells from the center of a lung tumor. These receptors all come from a male donor with lung adenocarcinoma. The CD4 and CD8 labels of this study may be unreliable.

This clonotype was observed a few times. The genes are TRBV4-1 and TRBJ2-1; 12 bases are shared with TRBD2. Germline V gene sequence: CDR1 MGHRA, CDR2 YSYEKL. V was pared by 1 base and J by 10 bases, with 5 bases of the junction left unmatched. The CDR3 length is 15 residues. CDR3 nucleotides: TGCGCCAGCAGCCAAGGGAGACTAGCGGGAGTAGAGCAGTTCTTC. Amino acids: CASSQGRLAGVEQFF.

This clonotype was seen repeatedly, ten times or more. The chain's CDR3 is CASSLVPGVQNGGGELFF. Here the CDR3 DNA reads TGTGCCAGCAGCCTTGTTCCCGGGGTGCAAAATGGGGGGGGGGAGCTGTTTTTT. V is TRBV4-2 and J is TRBJ2-2; a weak D match, TRBD2 (6 bases). Germline-derived CDR1 and CDR2 are LGHNA and YNFKEQ. Trimming shortened V by 4 bases and J by 8 bases, and 26 bases separated the two germline ends. CDR3 size: 18 residues.

For this clonotype: One junction end disagrees with the germline gene, perhaps due to a read error. The chain links TRBV10-2 to TRBJ2-3; D gene ambiguous. From germline, CDR1 is WSHSY and CDR2 SAAADI. This CDR3 spans 13 amino acids. The CDR3 DNA is TGCGCCAGCAGCGTCGTTGATCAAGATACCCAGTATTTC. It yields the protein CASSVVDQDTQYF.

The rearrangement links TRBV27 to TRBJ2-5; D remains unclear. The CDR3 loop spans 17 amino acids. CDR1 is MNHEY, CDR2 SMNVEV, per germline (reference sequence). V shed 5 bases and J shed 0 bases, with 19 bases lying between them. CDR3 bases: TGTGCCAGCAGTCCGGGCCGAGGAGCCTGTGACCAAGAGACCCAGTACTTC. As protein: CASSPGRGACDQETQYF.

J is TRBJ2-3 and V is TRBV27; D might be TRBD1 or TRBD2, each matching 5 bases. This CDR3 spans 15 amino acids. Germline CDR1 MNHEY, CDR2 SMNVEV (reference sequence). V was clipped by 6 bases and J by 11 bases, with 24 bases between them. CDR3 sequence (DNA): TGTGCCAGCAGGACGGGGCTGCGAGACAAAAATATGCAGTATTTT. As protein: CASRTGLRDKNMQYF.